The 19 T cell receptor beta chains below come from one sample, sequenced in a study of T cells in localized non-small cell lung cancer. Profiling relied on immunoSEQ multiplex PCR, and the TCRdb table lists in-frame clones only, not all of them. The profile covers 30,000 or so clones, with over 80% appearing a single time and over 2% taken by the ten largest. The source was peripheral blood, collected before any cancer treatment. Every receptor here comes from a female donor over 55 with stage I lung adenocarcinoma.

The chain links TRBV15 to TRBJ2-5; the D is unclear. This CDR3 has 14 amino acids. The germline gives CDR1 LNHNV, CDR2 YYDKDF (reference sequence). V lost 0 bases and J 0 bases, leaving 5 bases between the germline ends. CDR3 nucleotides: TGTGCCACCAGCAGAGATTTGTACCAAGAGACCCAGTACTTC. This encodes CATSRDLYQETQYF.

This clone was seen only a few times. V and J are TRBV4-1 and TRBJ1-1; no firm D call. V was trimmed by 3 bases and J by 0 bases, leaving 14 bases between them. Germline-derived CDR1 and CDR2 are MGHRA and YSYEKL. The length of the CDR3 is 16 residues. The CDR3 sequence: CASSHKLENVNTEAFF. DNA of the CDR3: TGCGCCAGCAGCCACAAACTAGAGAACGTGAACACTGAAGCTTTCTTT.

This clone was recorded a few times. This chain connects TRBV6-5 to TRBJ1-5, with D possibly being TRBD1 (5 bases). From germline, CDR1 is MNHEY and CDR2 SVGAGI. Trimming left V 6 bases short and J 4 bases short, with 10 bases between. The CDR3 spans 13 residues. The CDR3 region is CASSREGNQPQHF. The DNA for the CDR3 is TGTGCCAGCAGCCGTGAGGGGAATCAGCCCCAGCATTTT.

This sequence joins TRBV7-9 and TRBJ1-2; possibly TRBD1 for D (5 bases). Germline CDR1 is SEHNR and CDR2 is FQNEAQ (reference sequence). Trimming took off 6 bases at V and 4 bases at J, with 6 bases between the two ends. The CDR3 is made up of 11 amino acids. CDR3 loop: CASRGPYGYTF. The DNA of the CDR3 is TGTGCCAGCAGGGGGCCCTATGGCTACACCTTC.

The rearrangement uses TRBV4-3 and TRBJ1-1; D unclear. The CDR3 contains 14 residues. Between the trimmed V and J ends, which lost 1 base and 6 bases, there was a span of 12 bases. The germline CDR1 and CDR2 sequences are LGHNA and YSLEER. CDR3 residues: CASSQGGSSAEAFF. The CDR3 DNA sequence: TGCGCCAGCAGCCAAGGCGGGTCCAGCGCTGAAGCTTTCTTT.

This sequence joins TRBV18 and TRBJ2-5, with D possibly TRBD2 on 5 matching bases. Germline CDR1 and CDR2: KGHSH and LQKENI. Trimming left V 4 bases short and J 5 bases short, with 14 bases between. The CDR3 totals 14 residues. This chain's CDR3 is CASSRAEGWETQYF. CDR3 DNA: TGTGCCAGCTCACGAGCCGAGGGTTGGGAGACCCAGTACTTC.

This chain uses TRBV6-1 with TRBJ1-2, with TRBD1 matching 8 bases. Trimming took 2 bases from V and 4 from J; bases not matched to a gene: 12. CDR3 length: 17 residues. Germline assignment: CDR1 MNHNS and CDR2 SASEGT. The CDR3 DNA follows: TGTGCCAGCAGTGAAATCGGCGGGGCAGGGGGCGGCTATGGCTACACCTTC. Its protein is CASSEIGGAGGGYGYTF.

The chain has TRBV5-4 and TRBJ2-3; a possible D gene is TRBD2 (5 bases). Germline CDR1 and CDR2: SGHNT and YYREEE (reference sequence). The CDR3 is 12 amino acids. Trimming removed 4 bases at V and 9 bases at J, with 12 bases between. DNA for the CDR3: TGTGCCAGCAGCAAGGACGCGGGCACGCAGTATTTT. Translation gives CASSKDAGTQYF.

The chain links TRBV7-9 to TRBJ2-7, with no clear D. Germline V CDR1 and CDR2: SEHNR, FQNEAQ (reference sequence). There are 13 residues in the CDR3. V gave up 2 bases and J gave up 5 bases, with 10 bases separating them. The CDR3 coding sequence is TGTGCCAGCAGCTTACGGGCGGTAGACGAGCAGTACTTC. Translating gives CASSLRAVDEQYF.

This rearrangement joins TRBV7-8 to TRBJ2-3; TRBD1 aligns across 8 bases. The CDR3 sequence is 14 residues long. The junction had 4 bases not matched to a gene; V was cut back by 5 bases and J by 3 bases. In germline, CDR1 is SGHVS, CDR2 FQNEAQ. CDR3 DNA sequence: TGTGCCAGCAGCACTACAGGGGGGACAGATACGCAGTATTTT. Translation gives CASSTTGGTDTQYF. The variable domain in full, completed from reference TRBV7-8 and TRBJ2-3, reads GAGVSQSPRYKVAKRGQDVALRCDPISGHVSLFWYQQALGQGPEFLTYFQNEAQLDKSGLPSDRFFAERPEGSVSTLKIQRTQQEDSAVYLCASSTTGGTDTQYFGPGTRLTVL.

The gene calls are TRBV10-1 and TRBJ2-3; D gene uncertain. The CDR3 loop spans 13 amino acids. Trimming removed 6 bases at V and 1 base at J, with 8 bases between. Germline V gene lookup returns CDR1 WNHNN and CDR2 SYGVQD (reference sequence). The CDR3 region is CASSAVRTDTQYF. CDR3 bases: TGCGCCAGCAGCGCGGTTCGCACAGATACGCAGTATTTT.

The rearrangement links TRBV7-8 to TRBJ1-3, with 10 positions matching TRBD1. This CDR3 comprises 18 residues. Germline V CDR1 and CDR2: SGHVS, FQNEAQ. The V and J ends lost 5 bases and 0 bases, in that order; junction bases with no gene match: 10. CDR3 sequence reads: CASSPGGRQGASGNTIYF. Here the CDR3 DNA reads TGTGCCAGCAGCCCCGGGGGACGACAGGGGGCCTCTGGAAACACCATATATTTT.

V is TRBV5-6 and J is TRBJ1-2, with D uncertain. V was pared by 3 bases and J by 7 bases, with 7 bases between. The CDR3 length is 11 residues. Germline V gives CDR1 SGHDT, CDR2 YYEEEE. CDR3 amino acids: CASSYSTGYTF. CDR3 nucleotide sequence: TGTGCCAGCAGCTACTCGACTGGCTACACCTTC. The entire variable domain, with the rest obtained from reference TRBV5-6 and TRBJ1-2, is as follows: DAGVTQSPTHLIKTRGQQVTLRCSPKSGHDTVSWYQQALGQGPQFIFQYYEEEERQRGNFPDRFSGHQFPNYSSELNVNALLLGDSALYLCASSYSTGYTFGSGTRLTVV.

V gene TRBV5-1 combines with J gene TRBJ2-5; D not resolved. V was shortened by 3 bases and J by 3 bases, with 3 bases between the two germline ends. CDR1 and CDR2 (germline): SGHRS, YFSETQ. The CDR3 is 11 amino acids. The CDR3 here is CASSSKETQYF. CDR3 bases: TGCGCCAGCAGCTCAAAAGAGACCCAGTACTTC.

The CDR3 reads CASSFRGGYSNQPQHF. CDR3 nucleotide sequence: TGTGCCAGCAGTTTCAGGGGGGGATATAGCAATCAGCCCCAGCATTTT. The gene calls are TRBV27 and TRBJ1-5; the match to TRBD1 covers 7 bases. The J segment lost 0 bases and the V segment lost 3 bases, leaving 5 bases of the junction unmatched. Germline assignment: CDR1 MNHEY and CDR2 SMNVEV (reference sequence). The CDR3 consists of 16 residues.

The V gene is TRBV10-2, the J gene TRBJ2-7, with D unclear. Germline loops: CDR1 WSHSY, CDR2 SAAADI. The CDR3 has 12 amino acids. Trimming took 5 bases from V and 2 from J, leaving 7 bases between them. Written as DNA, the CDR3 is TGCGCCAGCAGTCGACAAACCTACGAGCAGTACTTC. Translating gives CASSRQTYEQYF.

This clone was recorded only once. V usage is TRBV9 and J usage is TRBJ2-7; D could derive from TRBD1 or TRBD2 (5 bases each). The CDR3 extends over 14 amino acids. Looked up from germline, CDR1 is SGDLS and CDR2 is YYNGEE. Trimming shortened V by 0 bases and J by 2 bases, and 9 bases separated the two germline ends. This CDR3 is CASSVDEGPYEQYF. CDR3 nucleotide sequence: TGTGCCAGCAGCGTAGATGAGGGGCCCTACGAGCAGTACTTC.

The V and J genes are TRBV7-2 and TRBJ1-2; D ambiguous. Germline lookup yields CDR1 SGHTA and CDR2 FQGNSA. The CDR3 has 13 residues. V shed 1 base and J shed 4 bases, with 7 bases lying between them. In DNA form, the CDR3 reads TGTGCCAGCAGCTTAGACAGAGCCTATGGCTACACCTTC. It yields the protein CASSLDRAYGYTF.

The CDR3 region is CASSEGALNTEAFF. CDR3 sequence (DNA): TGTGCCAGCAGTGAAGGGGCTCTGAACACTGAAGCTTTCTTT. The V and J genes are TRBV2 and TRBJ1-1; D is unclear. V was trimmed by 1 base and J by 0 bases, leaving 6 bases between them. Germline V CDR1 and CDR2: SNHLY, FYNNEI. The CDR3 is made up of 14 amino acids. Full variable domain (remainder filled in from reference TRBV2 and TRBJ1-1): EPEVTQTPSHQVTQMGQEVILRCVPISNHLYFYWYRQILGQKVEFLVSFYNNEISEKSEIFDDQFSVERPDGSNFTLKIRSTKLEDSAMYFCASSEGALNTEAFFGQGTRLTVV.